This TCR delta chain was obtained from a study of gamma-delta chains in newborns, infants, children. At the level of the study: Innate gammadelta T cells reportedly expand polyclonally right after birth, driven by microbial exposure, per the title.

TCRdb applied CATT to the reads for clone calling. The data contain about 5,500 delta-chain clones, about 2.9% of them seen just once; the ten biggest clones take up around 16%. By share, this clone ranks as medium-sized (0.01 to 0.1%). The same CDR3 also results from other DNA sequences found in this sample. V lost 2 bases, J lost 4 bases, and 6 bases lay in between. CDR1 is TSWWSYY and CDR2 is QGS in the germline V gene. The CDR3 extends over 15 amino acids. V usage is TRDV1 and J usage is TRDJ3, with D unresolved. This TCR derives from a child who was a newborn, infant or young child, either healthy, febrile or measles-vaccinated (not recorded which). The sequenced material came from blood. Here the CDR3 reads CALGEGVWDTRQMFF. DNA for the CDR3: TGTGCTCTTGGGGAAGGGGTTTGGGACACCCGACAGATGTTTTTC.